The clone carrying this T cell receptor (beta chain) was seen a few times. What it recognizes is unknown. The data are from a study of molecular identifiers for immune sequencing clone quantification. Study-wide results and caveats: Jurkat TCR RNA spiked in from one cell (amid roughly 970,000 naive cells) was reportedly detectable.

V gave up 6 bases and J gave up 4 bases, with 15 bases separating them. Germline V gene sequence: CDR1 DFQATT, CDR2 SNEGSKA (reference sequence). The CDR3 loop spans 13 amino acids. Sorted cells numbering 20,000 to 1,000,000, with 10%, 30% or 50% RNA, yielded the naive CD8 libraries. Naive CD8 T cells were sorted, and the gate applied was CD8+CD4-CCR7+CD45RA+. The use of previously described methods and listed TCR primers produced the bulk TCR libraries. Each CDR3 protein gets one entry after TCRdb re-called the PCR reads with MiXCR. The sample lists more than 550,000 distinct CDR3 sequences, 25% occurring once.

Sequenced: naive CD8+ T cells from blood, with Jurkat cell RNA spiked in. Subset noted: FACS-sorted CD8+CD4-CCR7+CD45RA+ naive T cells. The clonotype comes from a human donor in good health. Some libraries in this study had Jurkat cell RNA spiked in. V and J are TRBV20-1 and TRBJ1-1; the D is unclear. The CDR3 region has the DNA TGCAGTGCCGACGGAACCTTTGGCACTGAAGCTTTCTTT. It codes for CSADGTFGTEAFF.